The entry that follows covers one TCR beta chain sequence. The antigen is not known. The repertoire was sequenced with immunoSEQ multiplex PCR; TCRdb's copy has only in-frame clones and lacks some. The sample lists 90,000 to 110,000 clones; about 85% were seen once. The sample originates from a study of cytomegalovirus exposure and HLA in healthy donors. The donors were members of the validation cohort, which comprised roughly 130 subjects and was separate from the first cohort of 666 subjects. This CDR3 spans 10 amino acids. Trimming pared 6 bases from V and 12 bases from J, leaving 10 bases between. Per the germline V gene, CDR1 is SGDLS and CDR2 is YYNGEE. Study-wide results and caveats: With high specificity and sensitivity, the classifier reportedly diagnosed cytomegalovirus status. Whilst most TCR sequences proved rare, a subset of public TCRs occurred across many donors. In vitro work confirmed that a few CMV-associated chains recognize CMV antigens.

Sample: PBMCs. This clonotype originated in a young woman in good health and CMV-seropositive. The rearrangement links TRBV9 to TRBJ2-1; the D is unclear. The CDR3 DNA reads TGTGCCAGCAATAAGCCCGGGCAGTTCTTC. It is translated as CASNKPGQFF.